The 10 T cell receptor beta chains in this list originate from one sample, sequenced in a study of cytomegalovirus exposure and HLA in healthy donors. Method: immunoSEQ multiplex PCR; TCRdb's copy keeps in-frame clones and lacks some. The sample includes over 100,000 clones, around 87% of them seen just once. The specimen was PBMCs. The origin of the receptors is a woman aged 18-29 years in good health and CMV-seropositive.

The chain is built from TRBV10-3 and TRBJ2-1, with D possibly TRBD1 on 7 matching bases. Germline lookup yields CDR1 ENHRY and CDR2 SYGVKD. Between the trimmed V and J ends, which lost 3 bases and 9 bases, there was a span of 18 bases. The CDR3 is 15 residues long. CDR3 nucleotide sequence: TGTGCCATCAGTGAAAGGCAGGGGGGCGGGATTGAGCAGTTCTTC. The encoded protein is CAISERQGGGIEQFF.

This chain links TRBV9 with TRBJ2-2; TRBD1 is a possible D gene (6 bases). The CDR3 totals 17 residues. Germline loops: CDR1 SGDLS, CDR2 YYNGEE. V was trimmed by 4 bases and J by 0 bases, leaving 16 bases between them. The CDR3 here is CASSPTSRGTNTGELFF. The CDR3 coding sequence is TGTGCCAGCAGCCCCACCTCTAGGGGGACGAACACCGGGGAGCTGTTTTTT.

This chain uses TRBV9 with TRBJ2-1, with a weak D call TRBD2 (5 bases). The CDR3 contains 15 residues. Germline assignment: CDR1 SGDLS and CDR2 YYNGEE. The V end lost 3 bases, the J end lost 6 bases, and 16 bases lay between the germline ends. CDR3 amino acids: CASSGDYYLGNEQFF. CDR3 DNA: TGTGCCAGCAGCGGCGACTACTATTTGGGCAATGAGCAGTTCTTC.

The CDR3 loop is CASSLGGGNTGELFF. The CDR3 DNA reads as TGTGCCAGCAGCTTAGGAGGGGGGAACACCGGGGAGCTGTTTTTT. This sequence joins TRBV7-6 and TRBJ2-2; a weak D match, TRBD1 (6 bases). This CDR3 is built from 15 residues. Trimming removed 1 base from V and 1 base from J, with 7 bases in between. The germline V gene has CDR1 SGHVS and CDR2 FNYEAQ.

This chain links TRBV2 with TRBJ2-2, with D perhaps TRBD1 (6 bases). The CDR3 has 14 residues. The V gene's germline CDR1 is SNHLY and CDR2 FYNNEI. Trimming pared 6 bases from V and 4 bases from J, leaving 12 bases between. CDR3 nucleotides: TGTGCCAGCAGACGGACAGACCTCACCGGGGAGCTGTTTTTT. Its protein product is CASRRTDLTGELFF.

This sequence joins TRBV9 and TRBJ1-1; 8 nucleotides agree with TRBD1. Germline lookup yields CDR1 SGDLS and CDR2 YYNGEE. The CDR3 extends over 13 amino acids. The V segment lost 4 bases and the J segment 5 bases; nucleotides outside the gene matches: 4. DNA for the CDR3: TGTGCCAGCAGCTTTGGACAGGGTACTGAAGCTTTCTTT. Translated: CASSFGQGTEAFF.

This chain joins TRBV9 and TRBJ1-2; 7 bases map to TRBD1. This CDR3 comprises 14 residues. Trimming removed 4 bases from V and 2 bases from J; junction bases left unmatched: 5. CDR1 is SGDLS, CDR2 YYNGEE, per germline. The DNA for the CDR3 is TGTGCCAGCAGCCTCTCGACAGGGAACTATGGCTACACCTTC. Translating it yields CASSLSTGNYGYTF.

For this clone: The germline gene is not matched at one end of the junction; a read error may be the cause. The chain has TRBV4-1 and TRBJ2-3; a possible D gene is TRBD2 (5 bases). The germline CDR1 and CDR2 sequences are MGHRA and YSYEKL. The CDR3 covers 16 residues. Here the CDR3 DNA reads TGCGCCAGCAGCCAAGATAGCGCCTCAGGCACGGATACGCAGTATTTT. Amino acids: CASSQDSASGTDTQYF.

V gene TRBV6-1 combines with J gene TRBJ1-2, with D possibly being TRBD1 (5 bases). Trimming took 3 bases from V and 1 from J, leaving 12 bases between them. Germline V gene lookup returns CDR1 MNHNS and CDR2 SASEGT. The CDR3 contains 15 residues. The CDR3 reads CASSDFDRSNYGYTF. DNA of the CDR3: TGTGCCAGCAGTGATTTTGACAGAAGTAACTATGGCTACACCTTC.

The CDR3 region has the DNA TGCGCCAGCAGCCTGGGGACAGGGGATTACAATGAGCAGTTCTTC. Residues: CASSLGTGDYNEQFF. The V and J genes are TRBV5-1 and TRBJ2-1; 10 nucleotides agree with TRBD1. This CDR3 region has 15 residues. Germline V gene data show CDR1 as SGHRS and CDR2 as YFSETQ. J was trimmed by 4 bases and V by 4 bases; bases with no gene match: 5. The variable domain in full, completed from reference TRBV5-1 and TRBJ2-1, reads KAGVTQTPRYLIKTRGQQVTLSCSPISGHRSVSWYQQTPGQGLQFLFEYFSETQRNKGNFPGRFSGRQFSNSRSEMNVSTLELGDSALYLCASSLGTGDYNEQFFGPGTRLTVL.